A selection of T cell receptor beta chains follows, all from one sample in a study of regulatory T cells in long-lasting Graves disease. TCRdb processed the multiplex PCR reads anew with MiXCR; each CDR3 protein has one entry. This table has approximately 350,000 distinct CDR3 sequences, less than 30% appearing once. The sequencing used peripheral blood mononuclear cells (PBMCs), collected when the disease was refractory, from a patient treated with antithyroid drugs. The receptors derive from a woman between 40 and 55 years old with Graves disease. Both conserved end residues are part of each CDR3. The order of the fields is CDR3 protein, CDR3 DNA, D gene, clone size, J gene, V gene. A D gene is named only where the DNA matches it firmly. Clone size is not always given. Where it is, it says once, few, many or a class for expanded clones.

CATRGDSSYEQYF | TGTGCCACCCGAGGGGACTCCTCCTACGAGCAGTACTTC | NA | many | TRBJ2-7 | TRBV28
CASARKRAYEQYF | TGTGCCAGCGCGAGGAAACGGGCCTACGAGCAGTACTTC | NA | NA | TRBJ2-7 | TRBV6-4
CASSSNPEVLSSYNEQFF | TGTGCCAGCAGTTCTAACCCAGAAGTCCTGAGCTCCTACAATGAGCAGTTCTTC | NA | NA | TRBJ2-1 | TRBV6-5
CSGKRGGDEQYF | TGCAGCGGTAAGCGGGGAGGGGACGAGCAGTACTTC | TRBD2 | many | TRBJ2-7 | TRBV29-1
CASSPIAGGGETQYF | TGTGCCAGCTCACCTATAGCGGGCGGAGGAGAGACCCAGTACTTC | TRBD2 | NA | TRBJ2-5 | TRBV18
CASSQTGAGEYEQYF | TGTGCCAGCAGCCAAACCGGGGCAGGGGAATACGAGCAGTACTTC | NA | NA | TRBJ2-7 | TRBV28
CASRKREVNIQYF | TGTGCCAGTAGGAAGCGGGAAGTGAACATTCAGTACTTC | TRBD2 | NA | TRBJ2-4 | TRBV19
CASSEGSGSRIQYF | TGTGCCAGCAGTGAGGGTAGCGGGAGCCGGATCCAGTACTTC | TRBD2 | many | TRBJ2-5 | TRBV2
CASRTVFNQPQHF | TGTGCCAGTAGGACAGTTTTTAATCAGCCCCAGCATTTT | NA | few | TRBJ1-5 | TRBV19
CASSWTGGDETQYF | TGTGCCAGCAGCTGGACAGGGGGGGATGAGACCCAGTACTTC | TRBD1 | few | TRBJ2-5 | TRBV7-6
CASSYSTGGFYEQYF | TGTGCCAGCAGTTACTCGACAGGGGGCTTCTACGAGCAGTACTTC | TRBD1 | many | TRBJ2-7 | TRBV6-5
CSSKAGTENQPQHF | TGCAGCTCAAAAGCCGGGACGGAAAATCAGCCCCAGCATTTT | NA | NA | TRBJ1-5 | TRBV20-1
CASSSSEVPSGEQFF | TGTGCCAGCAGCTCATCGGAGGTACCCTCGGGTGAGCAGTTCTTC | NA | NA | TRBJ2-1 | TRBV11-2
CASSDPGTLSYEQYF | TGTGCCAGCAGCGACCCCGGGACGCTTTCCTACGAGCAGTACTTC | NA | many | TRBJ2-7 | TRBV6-1
CASSLIPDSSYNEQFF | TGTGCCAGCAGCCTGATCCCCGATAGCTCCTACAATGAGCAGTTCTTC | NA | NA | TRBJ2-1 | TRBV13
CASSPLGYDGYNEQFF | TGCGCCAGCAGCCCCTTGGGTTACGACGGCTACAATGAGCAGTTCTTC | NA | NA | TRBJ2-1 | TRBV5-1
CAWGQFYEQYF | TGTGCCTGGGGACAATTCTACGAGCAGTACTTC | NA | NA | TRBJ2-7 | TRBV30
CSARDRTVQQFF | TGCAGTGCTAGAGATCGGACAGTCCAGCAGTTCTTC | NA | once | TRBJ2-1 | TRBV20-1
CASSPRLAKNIQYF | TGTGCCAGCAGCCCAAGATTAGCCAAAAACATTCAGTACTTC | NA | many | TRBJ2-4 | TRBV28
CASSLRTGLMGYEQYF | TGTGCCAGCAGTTTAAGGACGGGCCTTATGGGCTACGAGCAGTACTTC | NA | once | TRBJ2-7 | TRBV27
CASSLKPGRDYEQYF | TGCGCCAGCAGCTTGAAACCGGGACGAGATTACGAGCAGTACTTC | NA | NA | TRBJ2-7 | TRBV5-1
CASSLIRASDGANVLTF | TGTGCCAGCAGTCTCATCCGGGCCAGCGACGGGGCCAACGTCCTGACTTTC | NA | few | TRBJ2-6 | TRBV7-9
CASGTGETNTEAFF | TGTGCCAGCGGGACAGGGGAAACTAACACTGAAGCTTTCTTT | TRBD1 | many | TRBJ1-1 | TRBV28
CASSSQENTGELFF | TGTGCCAGCTCATCACAGGAGAACACCGGGGAGCTGTTTTTT | NA | NA | TRBJ2-2 | TRBV6-2/TRBV6-3
CASSQTTQGFKDGYTF | TGTGCCAGCAGCCAAACTACACAGGGGTTCAAGGATGGCTACACCTTC | TRBD1 | few | TRBJ1-2 | TRBV3-1
CASSLSGKAFF | TGTGCCAGCAGTTTATCAGGGAAAGCTTTCTTT | NA | NA | TRBJ1-1 | TRBV28
CATSATGMANTEAFF | TGTGCCACCAGTGCAACGGGGATGGCGAACACTGAAGCTTTCTTT | NA | few | TRBJ1-1 | TRBV24-1
CASSQGDPNTGGYEAFF | TGCGCCAGCAGCCAAGGTGACCCAAACACGGGAGGTTATGAAGCTTTCTTT | NA | few | TRBJ1-1 | TRBV4-1
CASSFADVGLSSPLHF | TGTGCCAGCAGTTTCGCGGACGTGGGGCTAAGTTCACCCCTCCACTTT | NA | NA | TRBJ1-6 | TRBV27
CSAPRHLGRGYGYTF | TGCAGTGCACCTCGACATCTAGGCAGGGGCTACGGCTACACCTTC | NA | NA | TRBJ1-2 | TRBV20-1
CASSLGNTRQYF | TGCGCCAGCAGCCTTGGAAACACGAGACAGTACTTC | NA | NA | TRBJ2-7 | TRBV4-1